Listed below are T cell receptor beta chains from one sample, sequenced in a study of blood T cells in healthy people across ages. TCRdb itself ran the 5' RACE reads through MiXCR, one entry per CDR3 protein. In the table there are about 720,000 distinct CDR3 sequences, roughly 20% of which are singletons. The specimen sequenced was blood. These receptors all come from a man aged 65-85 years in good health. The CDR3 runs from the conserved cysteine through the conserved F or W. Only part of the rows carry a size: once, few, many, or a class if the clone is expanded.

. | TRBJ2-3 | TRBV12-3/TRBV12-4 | CASSFEGGSTDTQYF
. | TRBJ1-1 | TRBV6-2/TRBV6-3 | CASSSGGKNTEAFF
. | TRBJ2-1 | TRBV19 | CASTQRGYYNEQFF
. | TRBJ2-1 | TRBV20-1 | CSAPGTGSLRQFF
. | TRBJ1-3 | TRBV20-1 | CSARHDRTSGNTIYF
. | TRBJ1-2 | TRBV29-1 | CSIDFRGLNYGYTF
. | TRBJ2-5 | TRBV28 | CASSFPQGGETQYF
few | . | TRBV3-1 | CASSQGTSVPEQYF
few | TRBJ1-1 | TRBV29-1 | CSTGAGGMNTEAFF
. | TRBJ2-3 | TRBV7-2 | CASSLSPLTDTQYF